Each of the 25 T cell receptor beta chains below was sequenced from the same sample in a study of blood T cells in healthy people across ages. Primers used in a second PCR of about 6 to 12 cycles were a sample-barcoded 5' primer and a J-beta primer mix. Each CDR3 protein is one row after TCRdb ran MiXCR on the 5' RACE reads. Of around 1.7 million distinct CDR3 sequences listed, 28% are singletons. Sequenced input: blood. The receptors were sampled from a woman younger than 45 in good health.

This clonotype turned up a few times. This sequence joins TRBV30 and TRBJ2-5, with 7 bases matching TRBD2. Germline CDR1 reads GTSNPN; CDR2 reads SVGIG (reference sequence). The CDR3 spans 12 residues. V was clipped by 1 base and J by 4 bases; unmatched bases: 0. This CDR3 is CAWSAGGETQYF. The CDR3 DNA is TGTGCCTGGAGTGCGGGGGGAGAGACCCAGTACTTC.

This clonotype was detected a few times. The chain joins TRBV18 to TRBJ2-5, with 7 bases identical to TRBD1. The V and J ends lost 3 bases and 1 base, in that order; junction bases with no gene match: 5. The length of the CDR3 is 15 residues. Germline lookup yields CDR1 KGHSH and CDR2 LQKENI. CDR3 residues: CASSPGTVPQETQYF. The CDR3, as DNA: TGTGCCAGCTCACCTGGGACAGTGCCCCAAGAGACCCAGTACTTC.

This clonotype was seen repeatedly, ten times or more. This chain links TRBV12-3 or TRBV12-4 with TRBJ2-7; the D gene is possibly TRBD2 (6 bases). This CDR3 contains 14 residues. Trimming removed 6 bases from V and 7 bases from J, with 19 bases in between. The CDR3 DNA reads TGTGCCAGCAGCCCAGGCGGGGCCGTTAAGGAGCAGTACTTC. Its protein is CASSPGGAVKEQYF.

The chain joins TRBV9 to TRBJ1-4; tentative D call: TRBD1 (5 bases). There are 14 residues in the CDR3. CDR1 SGDLS and CDR2 YYNGEE come from the germline V gene. V was clipped by 4 bases and J by 5 bases, with 12 bases between them. The DNA for the CDR3 is TGTGCCAGCAGCCGGGGGGGAATCAATGAAAAACTGTTTTTT. It translates to CASSRGGINEKLFF. Looking up the rest from reference TRBV9 and TRBJ1-4 gives the full variable domain: DSGVTQTPKHLITATGQRVTLRCSPRSGDLSVYWYQQSLDQGLQFLIQYYNGEERAKGNILERFSAQQFPDLHSELNLSSLELGDSALYFCASSRGGINEKLFFGSGTQLSVL.

This clonotype was counted a few times. CDR3 nucleotide sequence: TGCGCCAGCAGCCAATGGTCCGCGGGGAACACTGAAGCTTTCTTT. It translates to CASSQWSAGNTEAFF. This chain connects TRBV4-1 to TRBJ1-1; no clear D gene. V dropped 2 bases and J dropped 1 base, with 11 bases sitting between them. The CDR3 is 15 residues long. CDR1 is MGHRA, CDR2 YSYEKL, per germline.

The rearrangement links TRBV2 to TRBJ1-6; 8 bases agree with TRBD1. The CDR3 has 16 amino acids. Germline CDR1 and CDR2: SNHLY and FYNNEI. The J segment lost 10 bases and the V segment lost 2 bases, leaving 10 bases of the junction unmatched. CDR3 nucleotide sequence: TGTGCCAGCAGTGAACCAGGGGGCAGAGGAGGCTCACCCCTCCACTTT. This sequence encodes CASSEPGGRGGSPLHF.

This clonotype was counted a few times. The chain couples TRBV12-3 or TRBV12-4 to TRBJ2-1, with D perhaps assigned TRBD1 or TRBD2 (6 bases each). CDR3 length: 13 amino acids. The V end lost 5 bases, the J end lost 12 bases, and 17 bases lay between the germline ends. CDR3 in amino acids: CASSPGRGLGQFF. CDR3 nucleotide sequence: TGTGCCAGCAGTCCCGGCCGGGGGCTGGGGCAGTTCTTC.

V usage is TRBV10-3 and J usage is TRBJ1-6, with D perhaps TRBD1 (6 bases). Germline CDR1 reads ENHRY; CDR2 reads SYGVKD. The length of the CDR3 is 15 residues. Trimming pared 6 bases from V and 5 bases from J, leaving 14 bases between. The CDR3, as DNA: TGTGCCATCAGAGGGAGACAGGAAGATAATTCACCCCTCCACTTT. Its protein is CAIRGRQEDNSPLHF.

This chain joins TRBV18 and TRBJ2-7; D is possibly TRBD1 (5 bases). Germline V gene lookup returns CDR1 KGHSH and CDR2 LQKENI. CDR3 length equals 15 residues. V was clipped by 3 bases and J by 0 bases, with 12 bases between them. CDR3 DNA sequence: TGTGCCAGCTCACCCAGGGTCCCCATCTCCTACGAGCAGTACTTC. Protein: CASSPRVPISYEQYF.

V and J are TRBV5-1 and TRBJ2-1; 9 nucleotides agree with TRBD1. Germline trimming cut 3 bases from V and 6 bases from J; bases unmatched to any gene: 7. Germline assignment: CDR1 SGHRS and CDR2 YFSETQ. CDR3 length: 15 amino acids. The CDR3 DNA is TGCGCCAGCAGCTGGACAGGGGTGGTGACCAATGAGCAGTTCTTC. Protein sequence: CASSWTGVVTNEQFF.

A few counts support this clonotype. This rearrangement joins TRBV28 to TRBJ2-4; D is tentatively TRBD1 or TRBD2 (5 bases each). This CDR3 comprises 15 residues. The V end was cut by 5 bases, the J end by 9 bases, with 20 bases between. Looked up from germline, CDR1 is MDHEN and CDR2 is SYDVKM. The CDR3 here is CASSPSQGLRGIQYF. DNA of the CDR3: TGTGCCAGCAGTCCATCCCAGGGTTTGAGGGGCATTCAGTACTTC.

This clonotype was recorded a few times. The chain joins TRBV20-1 to TRBJ2-1, with TRBD2 matching over 10 bases. The trim removed 1 base at V and 7 bases at J, leaving 10 bases unmatched. This CDR3 is built from 16 residues. CDR1 and CDR2 (germline): DFQATT, SNEGSKA (reference sequence). The CDR3 loop is CSARAPSSGGDNEQFF. As DNA, the CDR3 is TGCAGTGCTAGAGCCCCCTCTAGCGGGGGTGATAATGAGCAGTTCTTC.

This clonotype showed up many times. This chain connects TRBV7-2 to TRBJ2-5; 7 nucleotides align to TRBD2. The CDR3 is made up of 16 amino acids. Germline V gives CDR1 SGHTA, CDR2 FQGNSA. V trimming: 4 bases; J trimming: 5 bases; junction bases outside the gene matches: 13. The CDR3 region has the DNA TGTGCCAGCAGCTCCAGAAGAGGGAGGGCCCCTGAGACCCAGTACTTC. It encodes CASSSRRGRAPETQYF. Filled out from reference TRBV7-2 and TRBJ2-5, the complete variable domain reads GAGVSQSPSNKVTEKGKDVELRCDPISGHTALYWYRQSLGQGLEFLIYFQGNSAPDKSGLPSDRFSAERTGGSVSTLTIQRTQQEDSAVYLCASSSRRGRAPETQYFGPGTRLLVL.

This clonotype was recorded a few times. The CDR3 here is CASRAAARTFWDTQYF. The DNA of the CDR3 is TGTGCCAGCAGGGCGGCCGCCCGGACCTTTTGGGATACGCAGTATTTT. The chain combines TRBV2 with TRBJ2-3; D uncertain. Between the trimmed V and J ends, which lost 6 bases and 6 bases, there was a span of 22 bases. This CDR3 comprises 16 residues. Per germline, CDR1 SNHLY and CDR2 FYNNEI.

This clonotype appeared once. The chain is built from TRBV29-1 and TRBJ2-3; D is unresolved. CDR1 SQVTM and CDR2 ANQGSEA come from the germline V gene. This CDR3 has 15 amino acids. The CDR3 here is CSIEEWDKSTDTQYF. CDR3 sequence (DNA): TGCAGTATTGAAGAGTGGGATAAGTCCACAGATACGCAGTATTTT.

This chain joins TRBV2 and TRBJ2-1; D could derive from TRBD1 or TRBD2 (5 bases each). The J call may not be correct, given that the DNA end is closer to TRBJ2-7. CDR3 length: 14 residues. CDR1 is SNHLY and CDR2 is FYNNEI in the germline V gene. CDR3 sequence reads: CASSEGVSYNEQYF. CDR3 in DNA: TGTGCCAGCAGTGAGGGGGTCTCCTACAATGAGCAGTACTTC.

This clonotype was seen more than once but under ten times. The chain joins TRBV30 to TRBJ1-4; D is undetermined. The V gene lost 2 bases and the J gene lost 0 bases, with 1 base spanning the gap. Germline lookup yields CDR1 GTSNPN and CDR2 SVGIG (reference sequence). The CDR3 contains 12 residues. Here the CDR3 reads CAWSSTNEKLFF. For the CDR3, the DNA is TGTGCCTGGAGTTCAACTAATGAAAAACTGTTTTTT.

This clonotype was detected a few times. CDR3 amino acids: CASSLYPSVAYEQYF. The CDR3 DNA reads TGTGCCAGCAGTTTATATCCTAGCGTAGCCTACGAGCAGTACTTC. This rearrangement joins TRBV27 to TRBJ2-7; D might be TRBD2 (6 bases). CDR1 is MNHEY and CDR2 is SMNVEV in the germline V gene (reference sequence). The CDR3 sequence is 15 residues long. V was trimmed by 1 base and J by 2 bases, leaving 12 bases between them.

The rearrangement uses TRBV4-1 and TRBJ1-2; D gene unclear. Germline CDR1 reads MGHRA; CDR2 reads YSYEKL. The CDR3 runs 15 residues. The ends were cut back, 1 base at V and 5 bases at J, with 14 bases in the middle. CDR3 in amino acids: CASSQAAAARYGYTF. The CDR3 DNA is TGCGCCAGCAGCCAAGCGGCAGCGGCCCGGTATGGCTACACCTTC.

As regards this clonotype: Here the CDR3 omits its conserved ending phenylalanine or tryptophan, so a read error is the likely source. This chain links TRBV5-5 with TRBJ2-7; tentatively, D is TRBD2 (6 bases). The CDR3 contains 16 residues. Germline V gene sequence: CDR1 SGHKS, CDR2 YYEKEE (reference sequence). Trimming pared 1 base from V and 3 bases from J, leaving 17 bases between. CDR3 nucleotides: TGTGCCAGCAGCTTGTCACCGGCCGTCGGGGGCTACGAGCAGTACTTA. Protein product: CASSLSPAVGGYEQYL.

This clonotype showed up just a few times. This rearrangement joins TRBV20-1 to TRBJ2-5; TRBD2 matches at 9 bases. CDR3 size: 15 residues. Germline CDR1 reads DFQATT; CDR2 reads SNEGSKA (reference sequence). Trimming took 2 bases from V and 5 from J; bases not matched to a gene: 9. The DNA of the CDR3 is TGCAGTGCTAGATCGGGTAGCGGGGGAGGGGAGACCCAGTACTTC. Translating gives CSARSGSGGGETQYF.

This clonotype was counted a few times. The CDR3 spells CASSFNLAGAASSTDTQYF. For the CDR3, the DNA is TGTGCCAGCAGCTTTAATCTAGCGGGGGCTGCCTCTAGCACAGATACGCAGTATTTT. This sequence joins TRBV7-9 and TRBJ2-3; 10 bases line up with TRBD2. Trimming took 3 bases from V and 0 from J; bases not matched to a gene: 12. CDR1 and CDR2 from the germline V gene are SEHNR and FQNEAQ (reference sequence). This CDR3 has 19 residues.

This clonotype was recorded many times. V and J are TRBV12-3 or TRBV12-4 and TRBJ1-2; the match to TRBD1 covers 8 bases. J lost 4 bases, V lost 5 bases, and 9 bases had no gene match. This CDR3 region has 15 residues. The CDR3: CASSEDRAPFYGYTF. The CDR3 DNA reads as TGTGCCAGCAGTGAGGACAGGGCTCCCTTCTATGGCTACACCTTC.

This chain joins TRBV12-3 or TRBV12-4 and TRBJ1-1; 7 nucleotides line up with TRBD1. The length of the CDR3 is 15 residues. With V trimmed by 5 bases and J by 3 bases, 9 bases remained unmatched. The CDR3 protein is CASSPRQGEDTEAFF. CDR3 coding DNA: TGTGCCAGCAGTCCCCGACAGGGCGAGGACACTGAAGCTTTCTTT.

The rearrangement links TRBV3-1 to TRBJ2-1; 8 bases map to TRBD2. The trim removed 4 bases at V and 1 base at J, leaving 9 bases unmatched. The CDR3 is 17 residues long. Germline V lookup: CDR1 LGHDT, CDR2 YNNKEL (reference sequence). In DNA form, the CDR3 reads TGTGCCAGCAGCCCCTATAGCGGGAAAGGGTCCTACAATGAGCAGTTCTTC. Translating gives CASSPYSGKGSYNEQFF.